This passage covers 32 T cell receptor beta chains from one sample sequenced in a study of CD8 T cells in ankylosing spondylitis. Broader study findings: A TCR beta motif of 8 or 9 highly homologous variants appeared characteristic of ankylosing spondylitis blood.

TCRdb itself ran the 5' RACE reads through MiXCR, one entry per CDR3 protein. The sample has 200,000 to 250,000 distinct CDR3 sequences, 7% to 8% seen once. No cognate antigen is known for these TCRs. The material sequenced was blood, either unsorted or a sorted T cell fraction (not recorded which). The receptor source for this set is a male donor with ankylosing spondylitis.

The chain combines TRBV27 with TRBJ1-2, with a tentative D call TRBD1 (5 bases). This CDR3 has 14 amino acids. Germline assignment: CDR1 MNHEY and CDR2 SMNVEV (reference sequence). V was trimmed by 6 bases and J by 4 bases, leaving 15 bases between them. CDR3 coding DNA: TGTGCCAGCAGCATCAGGGAGGGTGGCTATGGCTACACCTTC. Its protein is CASSIREGGYGYTF.

The rearrangement uses TRBV9 and TRBJ2-7; 13 bases align to TRBD2. The trim removed 3 bases at V and 8 bases at J, leaving 14 bases unmatched. This CDR3 spans 17 amino acids. Germline CDR1 and CDR2: SGDLS and YYNGEE. CDR3 nucleotide sequence: TGTGCCAGCAGCGCAACTAGCGGGAGGGCCGGGTTAGTCAAGCAGTACTTC. Translation: CASSATSGRAGLVKQYF.

This clonotype showed up many times. The rearrangement uses TRBV6-2 or TRBV6-3 and TRBJ1-2; D gene uncertain. With 10 bases removed from V and 3 bases from J, the gap between germline ends came to 6 bases. Germline CDR1 reads MNHEY; CDR2 reads SVGEGT. The CDR3 has 10 residues. CDR3 sequence (DNA): TGTGCCACCTCAGACTATGGCTACACCTTC. This sequence encodes CATSDYGYTF.

This clonotype was seen a few times. This chain connects TRBV3-1 to TRBJ2-4; D is ambiguous. Germline V gene lookup returns CDR1 LGHDT and CDR2 YNNKEL (reference sequence). The CDR3 is 17 amino acids. Trimming shortened V by 0 bases and J by 6 bases, and 18 bases separated the two germline ends. For the CDR3, the DNA is TGTGCCAGCAGCCAAGATTCCGGGCCTGGAGTCATAAACATTCAGTACTTC. This encodes CASSQDSGPGVINIQYF.

V gene TRBV4-2 combines with J gene TRBJ2-5; D unresolved. The CDR3 extends over 13 amino acids. Trimming took 10 bases from V and 3 from J, leaving 15 bases between them. In germline, CDR1 is LGHNA, CDR2 YNFKEQ. CDR3 DNA sequence: TGTGCCATGGGCTTCGGGTATGAAGAGACCCAGTACTTC. This translates into CAMGFGYEETQYF.

The J gene is TRBJ1-2, the V gene TRBV6-5; D remains unclear. Germline values: CDR1 MNHEY, CDR2 SVGAGI. This CDR3 comprises 14 residues. V was trimmed by 0 bases and J by 1 base, leaving 6 bases between them. The CDR3 region is CASSYSTVNYGYTF. The CDR3, as DNA: TGTGCCAGCAGTTACTCCACAGTTAACTATGGCTACACCTTC.

This clonotype has a handful of counts. This chain joins TRBV6-2 or TRBV6-3 and TRBJ1-5, with D perhaps TRBD1 (5 bases). V was cut by 4 bases and J by 1 base, with 8 bases left in between. CDR1 MNHEY and CDR2 SVGEGT come from the germline V gene. CDR3 length: 14 residues. CDR3 in amino acids: CASSWGMSNQPQHF. Written as DNA, the CDR3 is TGTGCCAGCAGTTGGGGGATGAGCAATCAGCCCCAGCATTTT.

Worth noting for this clonotype: One junction end disagrees with the germline gene, perhaps due to a read error. The rearrangement uses TRBV19 and TRBJ1-2, with D possibly being TRBD1 (5 bases). The CDR3 consists of 15 residues. In germline, CDR1 is LNHDA, CDR2 SQIVND (reference sequence). CDR3 nucleotides: TGTGCCAGTAGTCTAGACGACAGAGCTAACTATGGCTACACCTTC. Translation gives CASSLDDRANYGYTF.

The chain recombines TRBV20-1 with TRBJ2-6; the D gene could be TRBD1 or TRBD2 (5 bases each). This CDR3 has 19 amino acids. Trimming took off 3 bases at V and 1 base at J, with 22 bases between the two ends. Germline V lookup: CDR1 DFQATT, CDR2 SNEGSKA (reference sequence). The CDR3 nucleotides read TGCAGTGCTAGGAGGGGACGGGACGTGCTGGTGTCTGGGGCCAACGTCCTGACTTTC. This encodes CSARRGRDVLVSGANVLTF.

A word on this clonotype: Just one base apart from a much larger clone, this may be a read error. The chain has TRBV12-3 or TRBV12-4 and TRBJ2-1; D perhaps matches TRBD2 (5 bases). The V end lost 4 bases, the J end lost 8 bases, and 9 bases lay between the germline ends. The CDR3 is 12 residues long. This CDR3 is CASSSGWHEQFF. The CDR3 coding sequence is TGTGCCAGCAGTTCGGGGTGGCATGAGCAGTTCTTC.

This clonotype was counted at least ten times. The rearrangement uses TRBV27 and TRBJ1-2; D call uncertain. V was shortened by 1 base and J by 8 bases, with 17 bases between the two germline ends. This CDR3 is 15 amino acids long. The V gene's germline CDR1 is MNHEY and CDR2 SMNVEV (reference sequence). CDR3 loop: CASSLYGRPPIGYTF. The CDR3 DNA is TGTGCCAGCAGTTTATACGGCAGACCTCCTATCGGCTACACCTTC.

This clonotype was detected many times. This rearrangement joins TRBV4-1 to TRBJ1-2; the D gene is possibly TRBD1 (6 bases). This CDR3 is built from 15 residues. Germline V gives CDR1 MGHRA, CDR2 YSYEKL. V was clipped by 1 base and J by 4 bases, with 13 bases between them. CDR3 residues: CASSQGHQGTYGYTF. CDR3 sequence (DNA): TGCGCCAGCAGCCAAGGACATCAGGGGACCTATGGCTACACCTTC.

The table lists this clonotype with many counts. The chain links TRBV11-2 to TRBJ1-1, with D unclear. V dropped 1 base and J dropped 5 bases, with 20 bases sitting between them. The CDR3 consists of 17 residues. Looked up from germline, CDR1 is SGHAT and CDR2 is FQNNGV. The CDR3 is CASSLVGFLGYGTEAFF. CDR3 sequence (DNA): TGTGCCAGCAGCTTAGTGGGGTTTTTGGGCTACGGGACTGAAGCTTTCTTT.

In its sample, this clonotype was seen many times. V is TRBV28 and J is TRBJ2-3, with 9 bases fitting TRBD2. The V gene's germline CDR1 is MDHEN and CDR2 SYDVKM. Losses at the gene ends were 6 bases for V and 1 base for J; bases not matched to a gene: 8. The CDR3 covers 16 residues. The CDR3 DNA reads as TGTGCCAGCAGACTATTAGCGGGAGCCGGCACAGATACGCAGTATTTT. Translation: CASRLLAGAGTDTQYF.

This clonotype came up many times. J is TRBJ1-2 and V is TRBV28; D unclear. The germline gives CDR1 MDHEN, CDR2 SYDVKM. The V and J ends lost 0 bases and 6 bases respectively, with 11 bases between them. There are 14 residues in the CDR3. DNA of the CDR3: TGTGCCAGCAGTTTATGGGTGGCGGGAGATGGCTACACCTTC. Translating it yields CASSLWVAGDGYTF.

This clonotype appeared many times. V usage is TRBV6-2 or TRBV6-3 and J usage is TRBJ1-2; the D gene is possibly TRBD1 (5 bases). The V gene's germline CDR1 is MNHEY and CDR2 SVGEGT. V was cut by 4 bases and J by 8 bases, with 14 bases left in between. The length of the CDR3 is 13 residues. The CDR3 here is CASSFGGLFGYTF. The CDR3 region has the DNA TGTGCCAGCAGTTTTGGGGGATTGTTCGGCTACACCTTC.

This clonotype was observed many times. Germline is not matched at one junction end, which may reflect a read error. V gene TRBV4-3 combines with J gene TRBJ2-3; 10 bases align to TRBD2. This CDR3 comprises 16 residues. CDR1 LGHNA and CDR2 YSLEER come from the germline V gene. As DNA, the CDR3 is TGCGCCAGCAGCCAAGAAAAGCGGGGGGGGACAGGTACGCAGTATTTT. It encodes CASSQEKRGGTGTQYF.

This clonotype was seen many times. The V and J genes are TRBV3-1 and TRBJ1-1; D not certain. Per the germline V gene, CDR1 is LGHDT and CDR2 is YNNKEL (reference sequence). Trimming took off 0 bases at V and 4 bases at J, with 18 bases between the two ends. There are 17 residues in the CDR3. Here the CDR3 reads CASSQEPLGRTTTEAFF. The CDR3 DNA reads TGTGCCAGCAGCCAAGAACCCCTTGGCAGGACCACCACTGAAGCTTTCTTT.

The table lists this clonotype with many counts. This chain uses TRBV7-6 with TRBJ2-2; D gene ambiguous. Trimming took off 5 bases at V and 2 bases at J, with 9 bases between the two ends. CDR1 is SGHVS and CDR2 is FNYEAQ in the germline V gene. This CDR3 is 14 amino acids long. The chain's CDR3 is CASSLYTNTGELFF. The DNA of the CDR3 is TGTGCCAGCAGCCTATATACAAACACCGGGGAGCTGTTTTTT.

In this sample, this clonotype turned up a few times. J is TRBJ2-5 and V is TRBV5-5; D is perhaps TRBD1 (6 bases). Germline lookup yields CDR1 SGHKS and CDR2 YYEKEE (reference sequence). The CDR3 sequence is 15 residues long. Trimming removed 3 bases at V and 4 bases at J, with 16 bases between. The CDR3 DNA sequence: TGTGCCAGCAGCTCCGGGACATATGGGGGAGAGACCCAGTACTTC. It codes for CASSSGTYGGETQYF.

This clonotype was observed at least ten times. CDR3 in amino acids: CASSLQRINSPLHF. The DNA of the CDR3 is TGTGCCAGCAGCCTTCAACGGATTAATTCACCCCTCCACTTT. The V gene is TRBV9, the J gene TRBJ1-6; D unclear. The V gene lost 4 bases and the J gene lost 6 bases, with 11 bases spanning the gap. The CDR3 spans 14 residues. The germline V gene has CDR1 SGDLS and CDR2 YYNGEE.

This clonotype has at least ten counts. The genes are TRBV27 and TRBJ1-6; 9 bases fit TRBD1. This CDR3 comprises 14 residues. With 5 bases clipped from V and 10 bases from J, the junction kept 6 bases outside the gene matches. Per the germline V gene, CDR1 is MNHEY and CDR2 is SMNVEV (reference sequence). This CDR3 is CASSTTGGGSPLHF. The CDR3 region has the DNA TGTGCCAGCAGTACGACAGGGGGTGGGTCACCCCTCCACTTT.

This clonotype came up many times. V usage is TRBV7-9 and J usage is TRBJ2-1, with 8 bases that match TRBD2. This CDR3 has 16 amino acids. CDR1 and CDR2 from the germline V gene are SEHNR and FQNEAQ (reference sequence). The J segment lost 0 bases and the V segment lost 5 bases, leaving 6 bases of the junction unmatched. CDR3 sequence: CASSPPGTSSYNEQFF. The DNA for the CDR3 is TGTGCCAGCAGCCCCCCCGGGACTAGCTCCTACAATGAGCAGTTCTTC.

This clonotype was found many times. V and J are TRBV20-1 and TRBJ2-1, with 12 bases fitting TRBD2. The V segment lost 6 bases and the J segment 4 bases; nucleotides outside the gene matches: 10. This CDR3 is 16 amino acids long. Germline lookup yields CDR1 DFQATT and CDR2 SNEGSKA (reference sequence). The CDR3 sequence: CSAHPVLAGGYNEQFF. The CDR3 DNA reads as TGCAGTGCCCATCCCGTACTAGCGGGGGGTTACAATGAGCAGTTCTTC.

The genes are TRBV9 and TRBJ2-3; TRBD2 matches at 9 bases. CDR1 and CDR2 (germline): SGDLS, YYNGEE. CDR3 length: 15 residues. Trimming at V came to 4 bases and at J to 2 bases, leaving 5 bases not matched to a gene. CDR3 loop: CASSPRTSATDTQYF. The CDR3 nucleotides read TGTGCCAGCAGCCCCAGGACTAGCGCCACAGATACGCAGTATTTT.

There are many counts of this clonotype. The J gene is TRBJ2-7, the V gene TRBV27, with 11 bases matching TRBD1. The J segment lost 3 bases and the V segment lost 6 bases, leaving 4 bases of the junction unmatched. Germline V gives CDR1 MNHEY, CDR2 SMNVEV (reference sequence). The CDR3 contains 14 residues. The CDR3 sequence: CASSSGTGGYEQYF. In DNA, the CDR3 is TGTGCCAGCAGCTCGGGGACAGGGGGCTACGAGCAGTACTTC.

This clonotype was picked up a small number of times. The chain combines TRBV27 with TRBJ2-7, with 11 bases matching TRBD1. Germline V lookup: CDR1 MNHEY, CDR2 SMNVEV (reference sequence). J gave up 3 bases and V 6 bases, and 7 bases lay outside the gene matches. The CDR3 contains 15 residues. CDR3 sequence reads: CASSSPGTGGYEQYF. The CDR3 coding sequence is TGTGCCAGCAGCTCTCCCGGGACAGGGGGCTACGAGCAGTACTTC.

At least ten counts were recorded for this clonotype. This chain connects TRBV7-9 to TRBJ1-2, with D unresolved. The V gene's germline CDR1 is SEHNR and CDR2 FQNEAQ (reference sequence). V was pared by 5 bases and J by 6 bases, with 19 bases between. This CDR3 has 15 residues. The CDR3, as DNA: TGTGCCAGCAGCCCCCCCGTTGGCGGAGAAAATGGCTACACCTTC. This gives the protein CASSPPVGGENGYTF. The full variable domain, its missing parts supplied by reference TRBV7-9 and TRBJ1-2, is DTGVSQNPRHKITKRGQNVTFRCDPISEHNRLYWYRQTLGQGPEFLTYFQNEAQLEKSRLLSDRFSAERPKGSFSTLEIQRTEQGDSAMYLCASSPPVGGENGYTFGSGTRLTVV.

The chain has TRBV10-3 and TRBJ2-5; TRBD2 is a possible D gene (5 bases). This CDR3 has 13 residues. Looked up from germline, CDR1 is ENHRY and CDR2 is SYGVKD. The germline V and J ends were trimmed by 5 bases and 1 base, with 8 bases remaining between them. The CDR3 protein is CAISRLAQETQYF. For the CDR3, the DNA is TGTGCCATCAGTCGGCTAGCCCAAGAGACCCAGTACTTC.

This clonotype showed up just a few times. The CDR3 nucleotides are TGTGCCAGCAGCCCGATACTGACAGCGTTCCAGCCCCAGCATTTT. Translation gives CASSPILTAFQPQHF. The chain links TRBV6-2 or TRBV6-3 to TRBJ1-5, with a possible D match to TRBD1 (5 bases). Germline lookup yields CDR1 MNHEY and CDR2 SVGEGT. The length of the CDR3 is 15 residues. The germline V and J ends were trimmed by 6 bases and 7 bases, with 19 bases remaining between them.

This clonotype was seen at least ten times. This chain uses TRBV20-1 with TRBJ2-3; TRBD2 matches 7 bases. Losses at the gene ends were 1 base for V and 3 bases for J; bases not matched to a gene: 10. Germline loops: CDR1 DFQATT, CDR2 SNEGSKA (reference sequence). The CDR3 covers 16 residues. The CDR3, as DNA: TGCAGTGCTAGAGGGAGTGGGGGAGGGCCGACAGATACGCAGTATTTT. It specifies CSARGSGGGPTDTQYF.

This clonotype came up a few times. CDR3 DNA sequence: TGCGCCAGCAGCCATGGACCCGGGACTAGCGGATTCTCCTACAATGAGCAGTTCTTC. Translating gives CASSHGPGTSGFSYNEQFF. J is TRBJ2-1 and V is TRBV4-1, with 11 positions matching TRBD2. The CDR3 consists of 19 residues. With V trimmed by 3 bases and J by 0 bases, 10 bases remained unmatched. The germline CDR1 and CDR2 sequences are MGHRA and YSYEKL.